What follows describes a single T cell receptor beta chain. The data were taken from a study of blood T cell repertoires in COVID-19. Looked up from germline, CDR1 is SGHTA and CDR2 is FQGTGA. This CDR3 has 18 residues. J gave up 6 bases and V 4 bases, and 17 bases lay outside the gene matches. Seattle cases were enrolled at active infection and followed longitudinally. The assay was immunoSEQ multiplex PCR, and TCRdb's table has in-frame clones only and misses some. The table records 500,000 to 600,000 clones, about 89% of them present only once. J is TRBJ2-1 and V is TRBV7-3; 8 bases agree with TRBD2. This TCR derives from a woman between 50 and 59 years old with COVID-19, enrolled during active disease. The sample consisted of peripheral blood. The CDR3 DNA is TGTGCCAGCAGCTCCGTCCCCCTACTTGTCGGGGGGGCCAATGAGCAGTTCTTC. This gives the protein CASSSVPLLVGGANEQFF.